Following are 11 T cell receptor beta chains from one sample sequenced in a study of post-analysis software for immune sequencing data. The study, taken as a whole, reports: Higher frequency in patients than in controls was seen for roughly five TRBV segments, with TRBV5-6, TRBV5-1 and TRBV20-1 among them.

These TCRs' antigens remain unknown. The library was made from cDNA and included unique molecular identifiers. TCRdb used MiXCR to reprocess the PCR reads, holding one entry per CDR3 protein. Of approximately 570,000 distinct CDR3 sequences in the sample, around 44% were seen once. Sequenced material: blood. Receptors originate from a girl aged 10 to 17 with multiple sclerosis.

The chain employs TRBV29-1 and TRBJ2-2; 9 nucleotides line up with TRBD1. There are 15 residues in the CDR3. Germline CDR1 is SQVTM and CDR2 is ANQGSEA. The V gene end was trimmed by 7 bases and the J gene end by 7 bases; junction bases not matched to a gene: 13. CDR3 nucleotides: TGCAGCGCCCACACGGGACAGGGCTTACACGGGGAGCTGTTTTTT. Amino acids: CSAHTGQGLHGELFF.

The chain employs TRBV5-1 and TRBJ2-5, with TRBD1 matching 7 bases. CDR1 and CDR2 from the germline V gene are SGHRS and YFSETQ. The V and J ends lost 4 bases and 5 bases, in that order; junction bases with no gene match: 14. This CDR3 has 16 amino acids. CDR3 sequence: CASSVTGKRLAETQYF. CDR3 nucleotide sequence: TGCGCCAGCAGCGTGACAGGGAAGAGGTTGGCGGAGACCCAGTACTTC.

This sequence joins TRBV5-1 and TRBJ2-3, with D possibly matching TRBD1 (6 bases). The CDR3 covers 14 residues. Trimming removed 1 base from V and 2 bases from J, with 8 bases in between. Germline V lookup: CDR1 SGHRS, CDR2 YFSETQ. CDR3 sequence: CASSLYRATDTQYF. The CDR3 DNA reads as TGCGCCAGCAGCTTGTACAGGGCCACAGATACGCAGTATTTT.

This clonotype came up a few times. The genes are TRBV5-1 and TRBJ2-7; 11 bases align to TRBD2. Trimming took 0 bases from V and 3 from J; bases not matched to a gene: 5. From germline, CDR1 is SGHRS and CDR2 YFSETQ. The CDR3 runs 16 residues. Written as DNA, the CDR3 is TGCGCCAGCAGCTTGGCCGATACTAGCGGGAGCTACGAGCAGTACTTC. Its protein is CASSLADTSGSYEQYF.

The rearrangement joins TRBV5-1 to TRBJ2-2; TRBD1 matches at 7 bases. V lost 4 bases, J lost 1 base, and 4 bases stayed unmatched. Germline V gives CDR1 SGHRS, CDR2 YFSETQ. CDR3 length: 15 residues. Here the CDR3 DNA reads TGCGCCAGCAGCCTGACAGGGCGGAACACCGGGGAGCTGTTTTTT. Amino acid sequence: CASSLTGRNTGELFF.

This clonotype came up a few times. This rearrangement joins TRBV29-1 to TRBJ1-1, with D possibly being TRBD1 (5 bases). Trimming removed 4 bases at V and 1 base at J, with 10 bases between. From germline, CDR1 is SQVTM and CDR2 ANQGSEA. The CDR3 contains 13 residues. The CDR3 region is CSVGGEGNTEAFF. CDR3 DNA: TGCAGCGTTGGAGGGGAGGGGAACACTGAAGCTTTCTTT. Variable domain in full (rest from reference TRBV29-1 and TRBJ1-1): SAVISQKPSRDICQRGTSLTIQCQVDSQVTMMFWYRQQPGQSLTLIATANQGSEATYESGFVIDKFPISRPNLTFSTLTVSNMSPEDSSIYLCSVGGEGNTEAFFGQGTRLTVV.

The chain recombines TRBV10-3 with TRBJ2-1, with D uncertain. CDR1 is ENHRY, CDR2 SYGVKD, per germline. V dropped 0 bases and J dropped 5 bases, with 8 bases sitting between them. The CDR3 totals 14 residues. The CDR3 protein is CAISESPVNNEQFF. The CDR3 DNA is TGTGCCATCAGTGAGTCGCCAGTAAACAATGAGCAGTTCTTC.

This rearrangement joins TRBV12-5 to TRBJ2-1; 13 nucleotides align to TRBD2. The V segment lost 5 bases and the J segment 10 bases; nucleotides outside the gene matches: 2. The germline CDR1 and CDR2 sequences are LGHNT and FRNRAP. The CDR3 totals 13 residues. The CDR3 sequence: CASGPGLAGEQFF. CDR3 DNA sequence: TGTGCTAGTGGTCCGGGACTAGCGGGGGAGCAGTTCTTC.

This clonotype was detected a few times. The gene calls are TRBV30 and TRBJ2-7; D gene unclear. This CDR3 is 13 amino acids long. The germline V gene encodes CDR1 GTSNPN and CDR2 SVGIG (reference sequence). The V gene lost 1 base and the J gene lost 3 bases, with 10 bases spanning the gap. Here the CDR3 DNA reads TGTGCCTGGAGTGATAGGACGAGCTACGAGCAGTACTTC. Translated, it gives CAWSDRTSYEQYF.

This clonotype has just a few counts. The V call is TRBV20-1, the J call TRBJ1-1; the D is unclear. V lost 5 bases to trimming and J lost 0 bases, with 13 bases between them. The CDR3 has 14 amino acids. Germline-derived CDR1 and CDR2 are DFQATT and SNEGSKA (reference sequence). The CDR3 sequence is CSAADGPMNTEAFF. As DNA, the CDR3 is TGCAGTGCTGCGGACGGACCCATGAACACTGAAGCTTTCTTT.

This clonotype was observed a handful of times. The genes are TRBV6-6 and TRBJ2-7; D may be TRBD2 (6 bases). V lost 2 bases to trimming and J lost 6 bases, with 14 bases between them. Germline loops: CDR1 MNHNY, CDR2 SVGAGI (reference sequence). The CDR3 runs 14 residues. The CDR3 DNA is TGTGCCAGCAGTTACCGGTCGGGGGATCTCGAGCAGTACTTC. Protein product: CASSYRSGDLEQYF.